These 28 T cell receptor beta chains were sequenced from one sample in a study of human thymus T cells. Thymic tissue was derived from resections collected during corrective heart surgery. Repertoires were generated with immunoSEQ multiplex PCR, while TCRdb's copy carries only in-frame clones and drops some. Of tens of thousands of clones listed, roughly 95% were seen once; the top ten hold about 0.03%. Input material: thymus tissue. The receptors derive from a girl under two years old with a congenital heart defect but otherwise immunologically healthy.

This sequence joins TRBV27 and TRBJ1-1, with D unresolved. The germline V and J ends were trimmed by 7 bases and 10 bases, with 16 bases remaining between them. CDR3 length: 12 amino acids. Germline loops: CDR1 MNHEY, CDR2 SMNVEV (reference sequence). This CDR3 reads CASKGSAKGAFF. In DNA form, the CDR3 reads TGTGCCAGCAAAGGCTCCGCGAAGGGAGCTTTCTTT.

This chain connects TRBV27 to TRBJ2-1; D possibly corresponds to TRBD2 (5 bases). Germline V gene lookup returns CDR1 MNHEY and CDR2 SMNVEV (reference sequence). The V end was cut by 9 bases, the J end by 9 bases, with 18 bases between. The CDR3 covers 13 residues. The CDR3 bases are TGTGCCAGTTATGCGGTAGCGAGCAGTGAGCAGTTCTTC. Encoded protein: CASYAVASSEQFF.

The rearrangement uses TRBV7-3 and TRBJ2-7, with D maybe TRBD2 (6 bases). Looked up from germline, CDR1 is SGHTA and CDR2 is FQGTGA. The CDR3 contains 13 residues. V lost 4 bases to trimming and J lost 6 bases, with 13 bases between them. The CDR3 spells CASSSSQGGEQYF. CDR3 in DNA: TGTGCCAGCAGCTCATCTCAGGGAGGCGAGCAGTACTTC.

V and J are TRBV5-4 and TRBJ2-7; 10 positions agree with TRBD2. The germline V gene encodes CDR1 SGHNT and CDR2 YYREEE (reference sequence). V lost 7 bases and J lost 5; bases outside the gene matches: 9. There are 14 residues in the CDR3. The CDR3 spells CASSEREGLNEQYF. The CDR3 DNA follows: TGTGCCAGCTCCGAGCGGGAGGGGCTGAACGAGCAGTACTTC.

The chain has TRBV4-1 and TRBJ2-7; D call uncertain. Trimming left V 4 bases short and J 4 bases short, with 14 bases between. The CDR3 covers 14 residues. Germline CDR1 and CDR2: MGHRA and YSYEKL. The CDR3 DNA reads as TGCGCCAGCAGCCCCGCACGACTGGGGTACGAGCAGTACTTC. Its protein product is CASSPARLGYEQYF.

V is TRBV27 and J is TRBJ2-4, with D perhaps being TRBD1 or TRBD2 (7 bases each). V shed 10 bases and J shed 4 bases, with 17 bases lying between them. The CDR3 is 14 residues long. Per germline, CDR1 MNHEY and CDR2 SMNVEV (reference sequence). The CDR3 loop is CATRGGRDKNIQYF. The CDR3 DNA reads as TGTGCCACCAGGGGGGGACGGGATAAAAACATTCAGTACTTC.

The CDR3 loop is CASSLAGPTSDPAAYEQYF. CDR3 nucleotides: TGTGCCAGCAGCTTAGCGGGGCCCACTAGCGACCCAGCCGCCTACGAGCAGTACTTC. The chain uses TRBV7-2 and TRBJ2-7; 7 bases agree with TRBD2. CDR1 is SGHTA, CDR2 FQGNSA, per germline. The length of the CDR3 is 19 residues. V was clipped by 0 bases and J by 2 bases; unmatched bases: 16.

V is TRBV18 and J is TRBJ1-1; D is ambiguous. In germline, CDR1 is KGHSH, CDR2 LQKENI. V lost 1 base to trimming and J lost 0 bases, with 15 bases between them. This CDR3 contains 17 residues. The CDR3 coding sequence is TGTGCCAGCTCACCACACCGGGTGTCTTTCATGAACACTGAAGCTTTCTTT. It is translated as CASSPHRVSFMNTEAFF.

V gene TRBV14 combines with J gene TRBJ1-1, with D hard to call. The length of the CDR3 is 15 residues. V lost 0 bases, J lost 6 bases, and 14 bases lay in between. Germline lookup yields CDR1 SGHDN and CDR2 FVKESK. CDR3 bases: TGTGCCAGCAGCCAAGATGGTCCCCATGCCGCTGAAGCTTTCTTT. It specifies CASSQDGPHAAEAFF.

In regard to this clone: This same CDR3 is encoded by further DNA sequences in the sample. The chain joins TRBV5-1 to TRBJ2-6; unclear D gene. Germline V gene lookup returns CDR1 SGHRS and CDR2 YFSETQ. The CDR3 consists of 15 residues. V shed 5 bases and J shed 1 base, with 10 bases lying between them. DNA for the CDR3: TGCGCCAGCAGTATTGACCGTTCTGGGGCCAACGTCCTGACTTTC. Its protein is CASSIDRSGANVLTF.

CDR3 nucleotide sequence: TGTGCCAGCCGGCGGATTAACGGTCAGAACACTGAAGCTTTCTTT. The encoded protein is CASRRINGQNTEAFF. The chain uses TRBV27 and TRBJ1-1; D is ambiguous. Germline CDR1 and CDR2: MNHEY and SMNVEV (reference sequence). This CDR3 has 15 amino acids. The V end was cut by 8 bases, the J end by 1 base, with 17 bases between.

The V gene is TRBV6-1, the J gene TRBJ2-6, with a tentative D call TRBD1 (6 bases). The CDR3 runs to 17 residues. Trimming pared 4 bases from V and 4 bases from J, leaving 17 bases between. Germline values: CDR1 MNHNS, CDR2 SASEGT. The CDR3 reads CASSALQQGSGANVLTF. Written as DNA, the CDR3 is TGTGCCAGCAGTGCGTTACAACAGGGTTCAGGGGCCAACGTCCTGACTTTC.

V usage is TRBV11-2 and J usage is TRBJ2-7; 7 bases agree with TRBD2. Germline V gives CDR1 SGHAT, CDR2 FQNNGV. CDR3 length: 17 amino acids. J gave up 5 bases and V 1 base, and 14 bases lay outside the gene matches. This CDR3 reads CASSLGSAGVTMDEQYF. The CDR3 DNA reads as TGTGCCAGCAGCTTAGGTTCGGCGGGAGTAACGATGGACGAGCAGTACTTC.

The J gene is TRBJ2-1, the V gene TRBV27; TRBD2 is a possible D gene (6 bases). Trimming shortened V by 8 bases and J by 5 bases, and 16 bases separated the two germline ends. The CDR3 length is 14 residues. Germline assignment: CDR1 MNHEY and CDR2 SMNVEV (reference sequence). The CDR3 reads CASSPGVSHNEQFF. The CDR3, as DNA: TGTGCCAGCTCCCCGGGAGTCTCGCACAATGAGCAGTTCTTC.

This sequence joins TRBV14 and TRBJ2-2; possibly TRBD1 or TRBD2 for D (5 bases each). V gave up 0 bases and J gave up 6 bases, with 8 bases separating them. The CDR3 extends over 14 amino acids. Germline lookup yields CDR1 SGHDN and CDR2 FVKESK. The CDR3 sequence is CASSQERDPGELFF. The CDR3 DNA is TGTGCCAGCAGCCAAGAGAGGGACCCCGGGGAGCTGTTTTTT.

The rearrangement uses TRBV15 and TRBJ1-2; TRBD1 might be the D (6 bases). CDR3 length: 15 amino acids. Per the germline V gene, CDR1 is LNHNV and CDR2 is YYDKDF (reference sequence). V was trimmed by 0 bases and J by 4 bases, leaving 12 bases between them. As DNA, the CDR3 is TGTGCCACCAGCAGAGATTGGGGGCAAGGCTATGGCTACACCTTC. Translating it yields CATSRDWGQGYGYTF.

V gene TRBV28 combines with J gene TRBJ1-2; 9 bases are a match to TRBD1. This CDR3 is built from 13 residues. With V trimmed by 4 bases and J by 6 bases, 3 bases remained unmatched. In germline, CDR1 is MDHEN, CDR2 SYDVKM. Here the CDR3 reads CASSSGQGNGYTF. The CDR3 DNA follows: TGTGCCAGCAGTTCGGGACAGGGAAATGGCTACACCTTC.

The genes are TRBV29-1 and TRBJ2-7; 11 bases are shared with TRBD2. Trimming removed 5 bases from V and 3 bases from J; junction bases left unmatched: 9. The length of the CDR3 is 15 residues. Germline-derived CDR1 and CDR2 are SQVTM and ANQGSEA. CDR3 in amino acids: CSVPTLGLAGYEQYF. The CDR3, as DNA: TGCAGCGTTCCAACCCTCGGACTAGCGGGCTACGAGCAGTACTTC.

The chain is built from TRBV7-2 and TRBJ2-7; 7 positions agree with TRBD1. The V and J ends lost 2 bases and 3 bases, in that order; junction bases with no gene match: 13. The CDR3 extends over 17 amino acids. The germline gives CDR1 SGHTA, CDR2 FQGNSA. The CDR3 sequence is CASSLTGRDRTNYEQYF. In DNA, the CDR3 is TGTGCCAGCAGCTTAACGGGCCGGGACAGAACAAACTACGAGCAGTACTTC.

This chain uses TRBV7-2 with TRBJ2-7; 8 bases are a match to TRBD2. Germline CDR1 is SGHTA and CDR2 is FQGNSA. V dropped 2 bases and J dropped 6; count of bases not matched to a gene: 6. This CDR3 is built from 14 residues. The CDR3 protein is CASSLPGGPVEQYF. CDR3 sequence (DNA): TGTGCCAGCAGCTTACCGGGAGGGCCGGTCGAGCAGTACTTC.

The rearrangement joins TRBV27 to TRBJ2-7; no clear D gene. Trimming stripped 6 bases from V and 7 bases from J, with 10 bases between. The CDR3 runs 11 residues. Germline CDR1 is MNHEY and CDR2 is SMNVEV (reference sequence). The CDR3 loop is CASRAGREQYF. The DNA of the CDR3 is TGTGCCAGCAGGGCAGGTAGGGAGCAGTACTTC.

The V and J genes are TRBV5-1 and TRBJ2-7; 12 positions agree with TRBD2. The CDR3 has 15 amino acids. Germline assignment: CDR1 SGHRS and CDR2 YFSETQ. Trimming removed 4 bases from V and 4 bases from J; junction bases left unmatched: 6. The CDR3 sequence is CASSLLAGGGYEQYF. CDR3 nucleotides: TGCGCCAGCAGCCTCCTAGCGGGAGGGGGTTACGAGCAGTACTTC.

The CDR3 DNA is TGCGCCAGCAGCCAGTCGACTAGCCAAGGAGATACCTACAATGAGCAGTTCTTC. Translated, it gives CASSQSTSQGDTYNEQFF. This chain links TRBV4-1 with TRBJ2-1, with 7 bases aligning to TRBD2. This CDR3 comprises 18 residues. V shed 3 bases, J shed 2 bases, and the junction held 13 bases outside the gene matches. Germline V gene lookup returns CDR1 MGHRA and CDR2 YSYEKL.

V and J are TRBV11-1 and TRBJ2-3, with 11 bases that match TRBD2. V trimming: 5 bases; J trimming: 2 bases; junction bases outside the gene matches: 9. The CDR3 has 17 residues. Germline V lookup: CDR1 SGHAT, CDR2 FQDESV (reference sequence). CDR3 nucleotide sequence: TGTGCCAGCAGCCTCACCCAGACTAGCGGGGTCACAGATACGCAGTATTTT. Translating gives CASSLTQTSGVTDTQYF.

The chain combines TRBV2 with TRBJ2-3, with D unclear. Germline V gene sequence: CDR1 SNHLY, CDR2 FYNNEI. The CDR3 is 19 amino acids. V shed 1 base and J shed 5 bases, with 25 bases lying between them. The CDR3 region is CASSEVRPSRLRRRDTQYF. The CDR3 DNA is TGTGCCAGCAGTGAAGTCCGCCCTTCGAGGCTTCGTCGGAGAGATACGCAGTATTTT.

The V gene is TRBV28, the J gene TRBJ2-5; D ambiguous. The CDR3 covers 14 residues. The V gene's germline CDR1 is MDHEN and CDR2 SYDVKM. V dropped 7 bases and J dropped 1 base, with 13 bases sitting between them. CDR3 nucleotide sequence: TGTGCCAGCAACGTACCGGGCAGCCAAGAGACCCAGTACTTC. Its translation is CASNVPGSQETQYF.

The CDR3 DNA follows: TGTGCCAGCAGCTTAGATCTAAAGGGTGGCACTGAAGCTTTCTTT. Amino acids: CASSLDLKGGTEAFF. This chain links TRBV11-2 with TRBJ1-1; D uncertain. The CDR3 sequence is 15 residues long. The V end was cut by 0 bases, the J end by 4 bases, with 12 bases between. In germline, CDR1 is SGHAT, CDR2 FQNNGV. Filled out from reference TRBV11-2 and TRBJ1-1, the complete variable domain reads EAGVAQSPRYKIIEKRQSVAFWCNPISGHATLYWYQQILGQGPKLLIQFQNNGVVDDSQLPKDRFSAERLKGVDSTLKIQPAKLEDSAVYLCASSLDLKGGTEAFFGQGTRLTVV.

V and J are TRBV5-5 and TRBJ1-5, with D unclear. Germline V gives CDR1 SGHKS, CDR2 YYEKEE (reference sequence). The V gene lost 1 base and the J gene lost 0 bases, with 14 bases spanning the gap. CDR3 length: 17 amino acids. The CDR3 sequence is CASSLLPYEHSNQPQHF. In DNA, the CDR3 is TGTGCCAGCAGCTTGCTTCCATACGAGCATAGCAATCAGCCCCAGCATTTT.